The clone carrying this TCR beta chain came up once. Profiling relied on immunoSEQ multiplex PCR, and the TCRdb table lists in-frame clones only, not all of them. This table holds approximately 230,000 clones, about four fifths found once. CDR1 is MNHEY and CDR2 is SVGAGI in the germline V gene. CDR3 length equals 14 residues. Trimming removed 2 bases at V and 0 bases at J, with 7 bases between. The data are from a study of control samples from healthy donors and cancer patients. The chain couples TRBV6-5 to TRBJ1-1; D is unclear. Material for sequencing was PBMCs. This clonotype was sampled from a woman aged 55-69 years with lung cancer. The CDR3 is CASSYPAMNTEAFF. The CDR3 coding sequence is TGTGCCAGCAGTTACCCAGCTATGAACACTGAAGCTTTCTTT.